Listed below are T cell receptor beta chains from one sample, sequenced in a study of blood T cells in healthy people across ages. TCRdb fed the 5' RACE reads into MiXCR, producing one record per CDR3 protein. The table has hundreds of thousands of distinct CDR3 sequences, roughly 53% seen once. The specimen was blood. The receptors stem from a man in his fifties or sixties in good health. Both conserved end residues are part of each CDR3. D genes are given only for firm matches. Size tells how often a clone was seen (once, few, many) or the class of an expanded clone, and some rows leave it out.

size: few; V: TRBV20-1; D: TRBD2; J: TRBJ2-1; CDR3: CSAPPSSGLYNEQFF; DNA: TGCAGTGCCCCCCCGTCTAGCGGGCTGTACAATGAGCAGTTCTTC
size: .; V: TRBV29-1; D: .; J: TRBJ2-5; CDR3: CSVVLPPKQYF; DNA: TGCAGCGTTGTACTGCCCCCAAAGCAGTACTTC
size: .; V: TRBV20-1; D: .; J: TRBJ2-5; CDR3: CSATPSRGAQETQYF; DNA: TGCAGCGCCACTCCTAGCCGGGGGGCCCAAGAGACCCAGTACTTC
size: .; V: TRBV29-1; D: .; J: TRBJ2-1; CDR3: CSAGQSSYNEQFF; DNA: TGCAGCGCCGGACAAAGCTCCTACAATGAGCAGTTCTTC
size: few; V: TRBV7-9; D: TRBD1; J: TRBJ2-1; CDR3: CASSAPGGPYNEQFF; DNA: TGTGCCAGCAGCGCCCCAGGGGGCCCCTACAATGAGCAGTTCTTC
size: .; V: TRBV27; D: .; J: TRBJ2-6; CDR3: CASSFGGNGGANVLTF; DNA: TGTGCCAGCAGTTTCGGGGGTAATGGTGGGGCCAACGTCCTGACTTTC
size: few; V: TRBV5-4; D: TRBD1; J: TRBJ2-4; CDR3: CASSLGGTGQGVGIQYF; DNA: TGTGCCAGCAGCTTGGGGGGAACGGGACAGGGCGTTGGCATTCAGTACTTC
size: .; V: TRBV5-6; D: .; J: TRBJ1-6; CDR3: CASSGDPSSYNSPLHF; DNA: TGTGCCAGCAGCGGGGATCCTAGCTCCTATAATTCACCCCTCCACTTT
size: .; V: TRBV3-1; D: TRBD2; J: TRBJ2-7; CDR3: CASRRTGTRVSSSYEQYF; DNA: TGTGCCAGCAGGCGAACCGGGACTAGGGTATCCTCATCCTACGAGCAGTACTTC
size: few; V: TRBV10-2; D: .; J: TRBJ1-1; CDR3: CASTKRNTEAFF; DNA: TGCGCCAGCACTAAGAGAAACACTGAAGCTTTCTTT
size: once; V: TRBV5-1; D: TRBD1; J: TRBJ2-5; CDR3: CASSLEKGAGLQETQYF; DNA: TGCGCCAGCAGCTTGGAAAAGGGGGCCGGGCTGCAAGAGACCCAGTACTTC
size: .; V: TRBV6-1; D: .; J: TRBJ2-3; CDR3: CAGGAHTDTQYF; DNA: TGTGCCGGGGGGGCGCACACAGATACGCAGTATTTT
size: .; V: TRBV10-3; D: .; J: TRBJ1-2; CDR3: CAISEPGKGDGYGYTF; DNA: TGTGCCATCAGTGAGCCCGGCAAAGGGGATGGCTATGGCTACACCTTC
size: .; V: TRBV7-2; D: .; J: TRBJ2-1; CDR3: CASSLDAGTVNEQFF; DNA: TGTGCCAGCAGCTTAGACGCGGGGACGGTTAATGAGCAGTTCTTC
size: .; V: TRBV5-1; D: .; J: TRBJ2-7; CDR3: CVQGRNEQYF; DNA: TGCGTACAGGGGAGGAACGAGCAGTACTTC
size: .; V: TRBV7-2; D: TRBD2; J: TRBJ2-1; CDR3: CASSLFPGGLMNEQFF; DNA: TGTGCCAGCAGCCTCTTTCCGGGGGGGCTGATGAATGAGCAGTTCTTC
size: .; V: TRBV29-1; D: .; J: TRBJ2-2; CDR3: CSAGRTNANTGELFF; DNA: TGCAGCGCTGGACGGACTAATGCGAACACCGGGGAGCTGTTTTTT
size: .; V: TRBV2; D: TRBD1; J: TRBJ1-2; CDR3: CAGGQGREGRYGYTF; DNA: TGTGCCGGTGGACAGGGGAGGGAAGGGCGCTATGGCTACACCTTC
size: .; V: TRBV5-1; D: TRBD2; J: TRBJ2-3; CDR3: CASRLLAGRIDTQYF; DNA: TGCGCCAGCAGGCTTCTAGCGGGGAGAATAGATACGCAGTATTTT
size: .; V: TRBV20-1; D: .; J: TRBJ1-5; CDR3: CSARVGQANQPQHF; DNA: TGCAGTGCTAGAGTGGGGCAGGCCAATCAGCCCCAGCATTTT
size: .; V: TRBV5-1; D: .; J: TRBJ2-5; CDR3: CASSLAARETQYF; DNA: TGCGCCAGCAGCTTGGCTGCACGAGAGACCCAGTACTTC
size: .; V: TRBV6-6; D: .; J: TRBJ2-1; CDR3: CASSYQRIREQFF; DNA: TGTGCCAGCAGTTACCAGAGGATCCGGGAGCAGTTCTTC
size: .; V: TRBV29-1; D: TRBD1; J: TRBJ2-4; CDR3: CSEGRQGADIQYF; DNA: TGCAGCGAGGGCCGCCAGGGGGCCGACATTCAGTACTTC
size: few; V: TRBV20-1; D: TRBD2; J: TRBJ2-5; CDR3: CSARVAGNQETQYF; DNA: TGCAGTGCTAGAGTAGCGGGGAACCAAGAGACCCAGTACTTC
size: few; V: TRBV7-9; D: .; J: TRBJ2-1; CDR3: CASSLAAGNNEQFF; DNA: TGTGCCAGCAGCTTAGCCGCGGGGAACAATGAGCAGTTCTTC